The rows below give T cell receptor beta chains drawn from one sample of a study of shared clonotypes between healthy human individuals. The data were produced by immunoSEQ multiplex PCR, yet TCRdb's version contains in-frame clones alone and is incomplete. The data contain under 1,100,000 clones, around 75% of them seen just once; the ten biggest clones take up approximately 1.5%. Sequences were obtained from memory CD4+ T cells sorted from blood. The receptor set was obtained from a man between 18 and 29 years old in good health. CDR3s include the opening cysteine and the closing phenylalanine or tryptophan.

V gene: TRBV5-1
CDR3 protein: CASSLVGTPEAFF

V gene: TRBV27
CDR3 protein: CASSFRQGEAFF

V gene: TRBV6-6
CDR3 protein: CASSYSALSYEQYF

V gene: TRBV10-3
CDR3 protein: CAIRTTEETQYF

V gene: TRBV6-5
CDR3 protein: CASSYKAPGTDTQYF

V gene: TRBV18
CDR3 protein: CASSPSGNTIYF

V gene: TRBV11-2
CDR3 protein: CASSQLKTAQETQYF

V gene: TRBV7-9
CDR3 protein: CASTGQATNNEQFF

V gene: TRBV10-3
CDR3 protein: CAISEGGISYEQYF

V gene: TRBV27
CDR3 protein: CASSFPRLAGVNYNEQFF

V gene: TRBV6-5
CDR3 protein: CASSYTFYHEQYF

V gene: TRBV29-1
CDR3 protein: CSVARTGSAEQFF

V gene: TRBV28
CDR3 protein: CASSLYRPQHPWRDNSPLHF

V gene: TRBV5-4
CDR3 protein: CASSLESVGSYEQYF

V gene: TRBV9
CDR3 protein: CASSATQGNSPLHF

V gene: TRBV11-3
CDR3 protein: CASSFAPTGELFF

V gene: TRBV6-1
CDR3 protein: CASSEGPVNTYEQYF